The 24 T cell receptor beta chains reported below all come from one sample, sequenced in a study of cytotoxic CD8 clonotypes in ibrutinib-treated CLL. The protocol was immunoSEQ multiplex PCR, while the TCRdb copy is restricted to in-frame clones and leaves out a portion. The data contain about 310,000 clones, roughly 79% of them singletons. Sequences were derived from PBMCs, sampled before ibrutinib treatment. The receptors derive from a human donor with chronic lymphocytic leukemia.

This clone has only a few counts. The chain couples TRBV30 to TRBJ1-2, with D perhaps TRBD1 (5 bases). CDR3 length: 12 residues. V shed 4 bases and J shed 4 bases, with 10 bases lying between them. Per the germline V gene, CDR1 is GTSNPN and CDR2 is SVGIG (reference sequence). CDR3: CAWTGNGYGYTF. The CDR3, as DNA: TGTGCCTGGACAGGGAACGGCTATGGCTACACCTTC.

The V and J genes are TRBV19 and TRBJ2-7; D remains unclear. The germline V gene encodes CDR1 LNHDA and CDR2 SQIVND (reference sequence). CDR3 length: 14 residues. The V and J ends lost 10 bases and 2 bases respectively, with 18 bases between them. The CDR3 nucleotides are TGTGCCACCACGGAGAAGGCTAGACCCTACGAGCAGTACTTC. Encoded protein: CATTEKARPYEQYF.

This chain links TRBV7-2 with TRBJ2-2; TRBD2 matches 9 bases. This CDR3 has 15 residues. V was clipped by 5 bases and J by 6 bases; unmatched bases: 7. Looked up from germline, CDR1 is SGHTA and CDR2 is FQGNSA. CDR3 nucleotide sequence: TGTGCCAGCAGCCCGGGACTAGCCTTCCCCGGGGAGCTGTTTTTT. Its translation: CASSPGLAFPGELFF.

This clone was detected once. The J gene is TRBJ2-2, the V gene TRBV6-5; D unclear. Trimming shortened V by 2 bases and J by 1 base, and 2 bases separated the two germline ends. The CDR3 runs to 13 residues. From germline, CDR1 is MNHEY and CDR2 SVGAGI. The CDR3 DNA sequence: TGTGCCAGCAGTTACGTGAACACCGGGGAGCTGTTTTTT. Amino acids: CASSYVNTGELFF.

This chain links TRBV11-2 with TRBJ2-7; D could derive from TRBD1 or TRBD2 (5 bases each). Trimming took off 3 bases at V and 1 base at J, with 10 bases between the two ends. Per the germline V gene, CDR1 is SGHAT and CDR2 is FQNNGV. The CDR3 covers 14 residues. The DNA for the CDR3 is TGTGCCAGCAGCTTCCCGGGACGGTCCTACGAGCAGTACTTC. Translation: CASSFPGRSYEQYF.

The table lists this clone with a few counts. The chain uses TRBV14 and TRBJ1-2; D gene ambiguous. The V end was cut by 6 bases, the J end by 0 bases, with 5 bases between. This CDR3 is 12 amino acids long. The germline CDR1 and CDR2 sequences are SGHDN and FVKESK. The CDR3 DNA reads TGTGCCAGCAGTGACACTAACTATGGCTACACCTTC. Residues: CASSDTNYGYTF.

The chain combines TRBV30 with TRBJ1-5, with unresolved D. CDR1 is GTSNPN, CDR2 SVGIG, per germline (reference sequence). V lost 5 bases and J lost 7, with 15 bases in between. The CDR3 extends over 13 amino acids. CDR3 residues: CAWGWGRYQPQHF. The CDR3 DNA reads as TGTGCCTGGGGGTGGGGTCGGTACCAGCCCCAGCATTTT.

The gene calls are TRBV7-2 and TRBJ2-2; weak D call: TRBD2 (6 bases). The CDR3 sequence is 16 residues long. CDR1 is SGHTA and CDR2 is FQGNSA in the germline V gene. Deletions cut 2 bases from V and 5 bases from J, with 15 bases between. CDR3 region: CASSLRTNPGTGELFF. As DNA, the CDR3 is TGTGCCAGCAGCTTACGGACTAATCCGGGAACCGGGGAGCTGTTTTTT.

The V gene is TRBV2, the J gene TRBJ1-1; D gene ambiguous. The germline CDR1 and CDR2 sequences are SNHLY and FYNNEI. Trimming took 1 base from V and 5 from J, leaving 8 bases between them. The CDR3 sequence is 13 residues long. The CDR3, as DNA: TGTGCCAGCAGTGAAGGGGTTGGAACTGAAGCTTTCTTT. This encodes CASSEGVGTEAFF.

The rearrangement joins TRBV29-1 to TRBJ2-7, with D unresolved. This CDR3 contains 12 residues. Between the trimmed V and J ends, which lost 4 bases and 0 bases, there was a span of 7 bases. Germline CDR1 and CDR2: SQVTM and ANQGSEA. CDR3 sequence (DNA): TGCAGCGTTGGGTTCACCTCCTACGAGCAGTACTTC. This codes for CSVGFTSYEQYF.

This sequence joins TRBV27 and TRBJ2-1, with a tentative D call TRBD1 (5 bases). The V end was cut by 6 bases, the J end by 2 bases, with 14 bases between. CDR3 length equals 15 residues. From germline, CDR1 is MNHEY and CDR2 SMNVEV (reference sequence). The DNA for the CDR3 is TGTGCCAGCAGACCCCGGGCAGGGACCTACAATGAGCAGTTCTTC. Translating gives CASRPRAGTYNEQFF.

This clone appeared once. The J gene is TRBJ2-2, the V gene TRBV29-1; tentative D call: TRBD1 (6 bases). CDR3 length equals 16 residues. From germline, CDR1 is SQVTM and CDR2 ANQGSEA. The V end lost 6 bases, the J end lost 0 bases, and 17 bases lay between the germline ends. The CDR3 nucleotides read TGCAGCGTAAACGGACAGCCCGAAGCGAACACCGGGGAGCTGTTTTTT. Residues: CSVNGQPEANTGELFF.

The chain uses TRBV6-5 and TRBJ2-7, with D possibly matching TRBD2 (5 bases). The CDR3 loop spans 15 amino acids. V lost 2 bases and J 0 bases, leaving 11 bases between the germline ends. The germline V gene has CDR1 MNHEY and CDR2 SVGAGI. CDR3 in DNA: TGTGCCAGCAGTTACGATCGGGGTGTCTCCTACGAGCAGTACTTC. Residues: CASSYDRGVSYEQYF.

V gene TRBV4-3 combines with J gene TRBJ2-3; D not resolved. CDR3 length: 17 residues. V lost 0 bases and J 0 bases, leaving 13 bases between the germline ends. CDR1 and CDR2 from the germline V gene are LGHNA and YSLEER. As DNA, the CDR3 is TGCGCCAGCAGCCAAGAAGCACTCGGACCTAGCACAGATACGCAGTATTTT. This codes for CASSQEALGPSTDTQYF.

V and J are TRBV9 and TRBJ2-2; 12 bases line up with TRBD2. The junction had 7 bases not matched to a gene; V was cut back by 4 bases and J by 6 bases. Germline V lookup: CDR1 SGDLS, CDR2 YYNGEE. The CDR3 covers 16 residues. Written as DNA, the CDR3 is TGTGCCAGCAGCCCCCGACTAGCGGGAGCGGCCGGGGAGCTGTTTTTT. Translating it yields CASSPRLAGAAGELFF.

This clone was observed once. The gene calls are TRBV6-5 and TRBJ1-1; possibly TRBD1 for D (5 bases). This CDR3 contains 15 residues. V was pared by 0 bases and J by 5 bases, with 13 bases between. From germline, CDR1 is MNHEY and CDR2 SVGAGI. DNA of the CDR3: TGTGCCAGCAGTTACTCCCGGGCAGGGCGGACTGAAGCTTTCTTT. Translated, it gives CASSYSRAGRTEAFF.

This clone was observed many times. The chain has TRBV6-4 and TRBJ2-5; TRBD1 aligns across 11 bases. The germline CDR1 and CDR2 sequences are MRHNA and SNTAGT. The CDR3 sequence is 14 residues long. V lost 2 bases to trimming and J lost 5 bases; unmatched junction nucleotides: 1. In nucleotides, the CDR3 is TGTGCCAGCAGTGACGGACAGGGGGCGGAGACCCAGTACTTC. Translation gives CASSDGQGAETQYF.

This clone occurred a few times. The chain links TRBV7-2 to TRBJ2-5; 8 nucleotides agree with TRBD1. J was trimmed by 5 bases and V by 8 bases; bases with no gene match: 10. The CDR3 length is 14 residues. Germline V lookup: CDR1 SGHTA, CDR2 FQGNSA. CDR3: CASAKAGGWETQYF. The CDR3 nucleotides are TGTGCCAGCGCCAAGGCAGGGGGCTGGGAGACCCAGTACTTC.

A single count supports this clone. V is TRBV6-1 and J is TRBJ2-2; TRBD2 matches 7 bases. This CDR3 has 16 amino acids. From germline, CDR1 is MNHNS and CDR2 SASEGT. V was clipped by 4 bases and J by 5 bases; unmatched bases: 10. The CDR3 loop reads CASSAIGRRGTGELFF. The CDR3 nucleotides are TGTGCCAGCAGTGCTATCGGGAGGAGGGGTACCGGGGAGCTGTTTTTT.

The chain links TRBV10-1 to TRBJ2-1; 10 bases line up with TRBD1. The CDR3 consists of 15 residues. Germline V gives CDR1 WNHNN, CDR2 SYGVQD (reference sequence). J was trimmed by 3 bases and V by 5 bases; bases with no gene match: 4. This chain's CDR3 is CASSTGTGVYNEQFF. CDR3 nucleotides: TGCGCCAGCAGTACCGGGACAGGGGTCTACAATGAGCAGTTCTTC.

This clone was counted a few times. The genes are TRBV28 and TRBJ2-3, with D unclear. Germline CDR1 reads MDHEN; CDR2 reads SYDVKM. The germline V and J ends were trimmed by 1 base and 2 bases, with 7 bases remaining between them. The CDR3 covers 14 residues. The CDR3 loop reads CASSLSPHTDTQYF. CDR3 nucleotide sequence: TGTGCCAGCAGTTTATCGCCACACACAGATACGCAGTATTTT.

This chain uses TRBV4-3 with TRBJ2-1; TRBD2 matches 10 bases. V shed 1 base, J shed 3 bases, and the junction held 3 bases outside the gene matches. Germline loops: CDR1 LGHNA, CDR2 YSLEER. The CDR3 covers 16 residues. The CDR3 sequence: CASSQGLAGVYNEQFF. DNA for the CDR3: TGCGCCAGCAGCCAAGGGCTAGCGGGAGTCTACAATGAGCAGTTCTTC.

This chain uses TRBV29-1 with TRBJ2-7; 14 bases line up with TRBD2. J gave up 4 bases and V 6 bases, and 5 bases lay outside the gene matches. This CDR3 is 14 amino acids long. Germline V CDR1 and CDR2: SQVTM, ANQGSEA. CDR3 loop: CSVQGLAGAYEQYF. The DNA for the CDR3 is TGCAGCGTCCAGGGACTAGCGGGAGCTTACGAGCAGTACTTC.

The rearrangement joins TRBV2 to TRBJ2-1, with 10 bases fitting TRBD1. CDR1 is SNHLY, CDR2 FYNNEI, per germline. There are 13 residues in the CDR3. V was pared by 6 bases and J by 9 bases, with 5 bases of the junction left unmatched. DNA for the CDR3: TGTGCCAGCAGCCGGACAGGGGGTTTTGAGCAGTTCTTC. Translating it yields CASSRTGGFEQFF.